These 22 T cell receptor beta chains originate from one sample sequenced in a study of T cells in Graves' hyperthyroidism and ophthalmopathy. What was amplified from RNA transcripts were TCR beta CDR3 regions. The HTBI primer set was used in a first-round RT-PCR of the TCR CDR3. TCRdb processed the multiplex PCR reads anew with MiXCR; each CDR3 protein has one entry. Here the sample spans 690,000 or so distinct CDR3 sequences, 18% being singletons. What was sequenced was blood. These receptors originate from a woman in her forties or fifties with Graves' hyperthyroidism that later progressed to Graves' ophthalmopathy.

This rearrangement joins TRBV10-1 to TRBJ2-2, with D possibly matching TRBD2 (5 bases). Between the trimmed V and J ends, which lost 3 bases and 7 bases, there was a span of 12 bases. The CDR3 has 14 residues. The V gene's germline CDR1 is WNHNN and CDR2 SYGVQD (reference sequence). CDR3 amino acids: CASSDLGSGGELFF. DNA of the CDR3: TGCGCCAGCAGTGATTTGGGGAGTGGCGGGGAGCTGTTTTTT.

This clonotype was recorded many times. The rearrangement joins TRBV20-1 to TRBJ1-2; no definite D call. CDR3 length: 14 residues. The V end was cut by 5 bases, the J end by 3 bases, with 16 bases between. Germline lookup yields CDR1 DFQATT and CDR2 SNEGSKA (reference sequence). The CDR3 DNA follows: TGCAGTGCTGGCGGGTGGCCTGAGGACTATGGCTACACCTTC. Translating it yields CSAGGWPEDYGYTF.

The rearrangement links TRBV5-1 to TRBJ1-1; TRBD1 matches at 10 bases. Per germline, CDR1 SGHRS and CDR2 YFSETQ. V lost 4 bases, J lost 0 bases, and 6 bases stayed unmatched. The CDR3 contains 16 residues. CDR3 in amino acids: CASSDRDRGMNTEAFF. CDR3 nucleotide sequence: TGCGCCAGCAGCGACCGGGACAGGGGTATGAACACTGAAGCTTTCTTT.

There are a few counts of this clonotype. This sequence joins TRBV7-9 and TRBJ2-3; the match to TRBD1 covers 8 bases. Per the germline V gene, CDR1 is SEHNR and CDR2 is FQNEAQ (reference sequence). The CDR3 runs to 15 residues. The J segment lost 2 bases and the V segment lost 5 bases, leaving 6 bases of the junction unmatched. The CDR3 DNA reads TGTGCCAGCAGCCCGACAGGGGTACTCACAGATACGCAGTATTTT. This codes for CASSPTGVLTDTQYF. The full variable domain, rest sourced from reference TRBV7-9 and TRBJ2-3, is DTGVSQNPRHKITKRGQNVTFRCDPISEHNRLYWYRQTLGQGPEFLTYFQNEAQLEKSRLLSDRFSAERPKGSFSTLEIQRTEQGDSAMYLCASSPTGVLTDTQYFGPGTRLTVL.

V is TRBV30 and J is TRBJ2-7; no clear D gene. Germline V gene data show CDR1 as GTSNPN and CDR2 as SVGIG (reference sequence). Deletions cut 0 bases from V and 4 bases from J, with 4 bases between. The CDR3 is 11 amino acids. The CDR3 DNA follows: TGTGCCTGGAGTGTTTTTTACGAGCAGTACTTC. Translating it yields CAWSVFYEQYF.

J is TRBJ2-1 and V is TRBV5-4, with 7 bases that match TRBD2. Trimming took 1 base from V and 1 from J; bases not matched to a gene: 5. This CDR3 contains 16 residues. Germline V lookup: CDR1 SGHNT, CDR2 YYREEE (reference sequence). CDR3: CASSLSGGTSYNEQFF. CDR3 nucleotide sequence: TGTGCCAGCAGCTTGTCCGGGGGGACTTCCTACAATGAGCAGTTCTTC.

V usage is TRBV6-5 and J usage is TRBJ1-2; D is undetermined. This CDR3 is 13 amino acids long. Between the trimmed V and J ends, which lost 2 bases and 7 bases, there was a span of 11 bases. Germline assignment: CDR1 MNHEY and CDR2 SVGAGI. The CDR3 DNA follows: TGTGCCAGCAGTTACCCTACGGGGAGTGGCTACACCTTC. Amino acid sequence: CASSYPTGSGYTF.

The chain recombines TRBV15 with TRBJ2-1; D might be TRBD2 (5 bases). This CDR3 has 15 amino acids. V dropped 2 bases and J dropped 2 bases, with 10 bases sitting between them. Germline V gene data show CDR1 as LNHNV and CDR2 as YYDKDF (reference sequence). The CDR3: CATSRSSGAYNEQFF. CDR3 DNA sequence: TGTGCCACCAGCAGATCCTCCGGGGCCTACAATGAGCAGTTCTTC.

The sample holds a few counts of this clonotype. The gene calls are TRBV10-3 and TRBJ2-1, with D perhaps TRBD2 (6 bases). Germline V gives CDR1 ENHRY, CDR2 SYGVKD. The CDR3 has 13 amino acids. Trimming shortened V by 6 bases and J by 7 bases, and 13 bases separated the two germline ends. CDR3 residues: CAISGPGGNEQFF. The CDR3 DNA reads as TGTGCCATCAGCGGACCCGGAGGGAATGAGCAGTTCTTC.

The CDR3 region is CASSSSGTGSSPLHF. The CDR3 DNA reads TGTGCCAGCAGCAGTAGCGGGACAGGGAGTTCACCCCTCCACTTT. The V and J genes are TRBV5-5 and TRBJ1-6; 9 bases align to TRBD1. Germline V gene data show CDR1 as SGHKS and CDR2 as YYEKEE (reference sequence). The CDR3 runs to 15 residues. The V gene end was trimmed by 4 bases and the J gene end by 9 bases; junction bases not matched to a gene: 8.

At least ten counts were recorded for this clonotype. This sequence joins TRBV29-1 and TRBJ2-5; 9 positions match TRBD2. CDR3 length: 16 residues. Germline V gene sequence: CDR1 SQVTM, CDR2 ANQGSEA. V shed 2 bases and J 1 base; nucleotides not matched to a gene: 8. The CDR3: CSVERASGARQETQYF. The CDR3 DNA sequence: TGCAGCGTTGAAAGGGCTAGCGGGGCTCGCCAAGAGACCCAGTACTTC.

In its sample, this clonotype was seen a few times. As DNA, the CDR3 is TGTGCCAGCAGCTTAGGACAGGGAGAGGCCGGGGAGCTGTTTTTT. Its protein product is CASSLGQGEAGELFF. This rearrangement joins TRBV11-2 to TRBJ2-2, with 7 bases that match TRBD1. The CDR3 has 15 residues. Germline values: CDR1 SGHAT, CDR2 FQNNGV. The V and J ends lost 1 base and 6 bases, in that order; junction bases with no gene match: 5.

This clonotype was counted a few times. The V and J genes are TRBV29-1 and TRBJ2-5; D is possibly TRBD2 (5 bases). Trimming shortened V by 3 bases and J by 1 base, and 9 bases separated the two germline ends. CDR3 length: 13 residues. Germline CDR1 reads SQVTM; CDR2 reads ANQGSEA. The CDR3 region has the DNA TGCAGCGTTGATATGGGGAGCCAAGAGACCCAGTACTTC. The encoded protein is CSVDMGSQETQYF.

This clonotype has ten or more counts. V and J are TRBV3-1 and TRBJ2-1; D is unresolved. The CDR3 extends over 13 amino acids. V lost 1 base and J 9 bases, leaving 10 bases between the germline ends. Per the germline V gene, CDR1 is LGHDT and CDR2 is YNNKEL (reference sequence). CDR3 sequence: CASSQALSSEQFF. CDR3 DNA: TGTGCCAGCAGCCAAGCCCTCTCGAGTGAGCAGTTCTTC.

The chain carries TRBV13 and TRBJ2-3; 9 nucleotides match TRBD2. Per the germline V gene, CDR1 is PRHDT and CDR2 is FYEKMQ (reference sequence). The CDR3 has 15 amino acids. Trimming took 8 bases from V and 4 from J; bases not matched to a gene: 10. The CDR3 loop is CASGRLAGSPDTQYF. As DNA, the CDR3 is TGTGCCAGCGGACGTCTAGCGGGGTCCCCAGATACGCAGTATTTT.

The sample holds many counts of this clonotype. CDR3 sequence (DNA): TGTGCCTGGAGGACCCGACCAGATCAGCCCCAGCATTTT. Translating it yields CAWRTRPDQPQHF. This sequence joins TRBV30 and TRBJ1-5; D is ambiguous. Trimming shortened V by 3 bases and J by 5 bases, and 11 bases separated the two germline ends. The CDR3 extends over 13 amino acids. Germline V gives CDR1 GTSNPN, CDR2 SVGIG (reference sequence).

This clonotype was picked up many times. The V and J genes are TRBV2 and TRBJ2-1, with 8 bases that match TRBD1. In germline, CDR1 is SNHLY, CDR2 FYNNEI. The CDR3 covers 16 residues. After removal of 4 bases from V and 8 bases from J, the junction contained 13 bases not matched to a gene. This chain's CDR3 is CASSAPGQVAFDEQFF. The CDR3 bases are TGTGCCAGCAGTGCTCCGGGACAGGTAGCATTCGATGAGCAGTTCTTC.

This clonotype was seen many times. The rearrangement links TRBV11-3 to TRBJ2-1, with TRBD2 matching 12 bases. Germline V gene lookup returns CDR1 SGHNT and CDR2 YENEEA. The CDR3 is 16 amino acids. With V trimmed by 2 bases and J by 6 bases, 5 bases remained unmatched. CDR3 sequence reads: CASSLRTSGALNEQFF. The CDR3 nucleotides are TGTGCCAGCAGCTTACGGACTAGCGGGGCTCTCAATGAGCAGTTCTTC.

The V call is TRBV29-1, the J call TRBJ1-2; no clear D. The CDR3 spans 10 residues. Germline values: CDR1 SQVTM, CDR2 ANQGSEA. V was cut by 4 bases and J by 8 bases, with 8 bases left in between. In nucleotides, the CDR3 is TGCAGCGTTGCTAGTCGGGGCTACACCTTC. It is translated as CSVASRGYTF.

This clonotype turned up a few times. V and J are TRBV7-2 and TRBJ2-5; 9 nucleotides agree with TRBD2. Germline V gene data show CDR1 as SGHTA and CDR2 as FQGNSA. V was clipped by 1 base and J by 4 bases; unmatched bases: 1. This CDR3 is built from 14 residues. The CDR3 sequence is CASSLELAGETQYF. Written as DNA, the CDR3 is TGTGCCAGCAGCTTAGAACTAGCGGGAGAGACCCAGTACTTC.

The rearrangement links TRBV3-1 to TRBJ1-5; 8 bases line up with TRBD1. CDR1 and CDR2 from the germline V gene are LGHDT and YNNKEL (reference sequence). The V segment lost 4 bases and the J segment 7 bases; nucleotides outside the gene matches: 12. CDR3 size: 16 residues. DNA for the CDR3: TGTGCCAGCAGCCTAGGTGGACAGGGAGCTCACCAGCCCCAGCATTTT. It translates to CASSLGGQGAHQPQHF.

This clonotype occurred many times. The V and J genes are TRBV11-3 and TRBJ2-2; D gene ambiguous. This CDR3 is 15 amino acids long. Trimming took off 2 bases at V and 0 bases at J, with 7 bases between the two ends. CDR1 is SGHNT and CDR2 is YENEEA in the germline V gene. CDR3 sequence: CASSLRLANTGELFF. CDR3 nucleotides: TGTGCCAGCAGCTTACGCCTGGCGAACACCGGGGAGCTGTTTTTT. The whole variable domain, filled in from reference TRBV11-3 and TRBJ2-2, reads EAGVVQSPRYKIIEKKQPVAFWCNPISGHNTLYWYLQNLGQGPELLIRYENEEAVDDSQLPKDRFSAERLKGVDSTLKIQPAELGDSAVYLCASSLRLANTGELFFGEGSRLTVL.